This T cell receptor beta chain stems from a study of cytomegalovirus exposure and HLA in healthy donors (dated by TCRdb to about 2017). General notes on the study: An earlier analysis of some 600 of the donors reported 276 Gb of sequence data and 100 million to 120 million unique TCR beta sequences obtained from around 180 million T cells. A later analysis re-examined previously published TCR beta repertoires from more than 550 donors and added high-resolution HLA genotyping to investigate patterns of TCR occurrence. The study aimed to test whether signatures of past pathogen exposure could be identified by cataloging public T cell receptors. Of the roughly 430 genotyped donors, 81% fell in the genetic ancestry cluster associated with self-reported Caucasian donors. The study combined high-throughput TCR immunosequencing, statistical association of individual TCRs with disease status, and machine learning to predict cytomegalovirus infection status. In addition to the first cohort of several hundred subjects, a separate validation cohort of some 120 different subjects was used. Donor age, sex, ethnicity and CMV serostatus were compiled together with the repertoire data. Because of strong linkage in the cohort, a few DR-DQ haplotypes were treated as single units for association and clustering. In an earlier analysis of a few hundred of the donors, high-throughput TCR beta sequencing was used to judge whether each TCR beta V gene segment behaved as functional or pseudogenic. Among roughly 400 genotyped donors of the cohort, an average of about 240,000 unique TCR beta nucleotide sequences were sequenced per donor, about a sixth of them non-productive. HLA typing included class I and class II loci at four-digit resolution. Around 320 gigabases of sequencing data and roughly 90 million unique TCR sequences were included in an early release covering about 700 HLA-typed donors. The T cell repertoires of around 670 subjects were profiled by immunosequencing and related to cytomegalovirus serostatus. A later genetic analysis used genome-wide SNP genotypes for about three fifths of the 666 donors, treating that subset as a discovery cohort. All discovery cohort repertoires had been generated on a single sequencing platform. Rather than using new phenotypic data, the later analysis identified candidate immune exposures from TCR beta sequences and from how often those sequences occurred across donors. Typing coverage differed by locus: A, B, C, DRB1 and DQB1 were typed in about 620-640 donors, DQA1 in roughly 500, DPA1 in nearly 610, and DPB1 in around 440. Study-wide findings and limitations: A later genetic analysis reported fewer N-insertions in productive TCRs among donors in an Asian-associated ancestry cluster than the approximately 670-donor mean. Some IMGT-functional V segments, including TRBV6-2 and TRBV6-3, could not be told apart with the 87-base-pair reads, so those segments were excluded. According to a later analysis, parvovirus B19, influenza, CMV and Epstein-Barr virus appeared linked to several top co-occurrence clusters. The presence/absence analyses assumed that sequencing depth was roughly uniform across donors, and that assumption may not be true. In this cohort, only TCR beta chains were sequenced, and detectable features were limited by the absence of alpha or paired-chain data. A further reported finding was that TCR beta sequences accurately predicted the HLA-A and HLA-B alleles for most subjects in the first cohort. When HLA alleles, especially DR and DQ, strongly co-occurred, attributing TCR associations to individual alleles was difficult. The earlier analysis of about 600 of the donors excluded 15 to 20 rarely observed V segments, including chromosome 9 orphons, because counts were too low. An earlier analysis of approximately 500 of the donors showed that most TCR beta V segments appeared in productive rearrangements either about 90% or about 30% of the time, which broadly matched IMGT annotations. In a later genetic analysis, a missense DCLRE1C variant was associated with V-gene and J-gene trimming of TCR beta chains, and the association was replicated in an independent cohort. Correlated functional status among segregating V segments might reflect linkage disequilibrium, but an unknown experimental factor could not be ruled out. HLA typing was unavailable for some donors at each locus, so association tests used only the typed subset. A later analysis associated about 17,000 TCR beta sequences with specific HLA alleles at a false discovery rate of 0.05. The classifier was reported to diagnose cytomegalovirus status with high specificity and sensitivity in both the original cohort and the validation cohort. The study listed 164 TCR beta chains as associated with cytomegalovirus. Three of the identified cytomegalovirus-associated TCR beta chains were confirmed in vitro to be specific for cytomegalovirus antigens. Most CMV-associated TCR beta chains appeared to be HLA-restricted in a later analysis, and the HLA associations seemed to be driven largely by CMV exposure. The sequencing pipeline was judged likely to have produced a cluster of highly shared sequence variants as a technical artifact. It was suggested by the authors that the approach could potentially be generalized to other disease states and immunological phenotypes. While some public TCRs were present in many individuals, most TCR sequences turned up only very rarely across donors. In a later analysis, TCR association rates were found to vary across HLA loci, with the most associated TCRs seen for DRB1 alleles and the fewest for HLA-C alleles. In a later analysis, HLA-associated TCR beta chains were found to be more clonally expanded and to have lower generation probabilities than equally common non-associated chains. The only immune exposure information available for the cohort was CMV serostatus.

CDR1 and CDR2, looked up from the germline V gene, are MGHRA and YSYEKL. Reading from cysteine to phenylalanine, the CDR3 counts 14 amino acids. Just CDR3 DNA is preserved here, 42 bases in frame from base 1. V and J are truncated by 3 bases and 5 bases respectively, leaving an intervening sequence of 11 bases. The library was prepared using the immunoSEQ multiplex PCR assay. For the multiplex PCR, a mixture combining 60 forward primers for TCR Vbeta segments and 13 reverse primers for TCR Jbeta segments was used. Amplification of the CDR3 region of rearranged TCR beta genes was performed with a multiplex PCR assay on genomic DNA. The Illumina HiSeq System was used to sequence the amplified TCR beta libraries as 87-base-pair reads. Under the source paper's analysis protocol: In a later analysis, tens of millions of unique TCR beta chains were counted across the 650 to 700 repertoires, and some 10 million of these chains were shared by at least two donors. To remove PCR and sequencing errors, raw reads were error-corrected and collapsed into unique sequences using a nearest-neighbor algorithm that merged closely related sequences. CDR3 sequences were aligned to IMGT reference sequences to assign V, D and J gene segments. For a sequence to be retained, at least a six-nucleotide match to both a V gene segment and a J gene segment was required. A rearrangement was called productive if the CDR3 had no stop codons and remained in frame with V and J, and every other rearrangement was called non-productive. CDR3 was defined according to IMGT convention as the region running from the second conserved V-encoded cysteine to the conserved J-encoded phenylalanine. In an earlier analysis of more than 550 of the donors, sequences lacking an unambiguous match to a single V gene segment were excluded. In an earlier analysis of a few hundred of the donors, V segments were called functional above 56.7% productive rearrangements and were called segregating when the between-donor standard deviation exceeded 5%. To diagnose cytomegalovirus status from the catalog of TCR beta chain sequences, a statistical classification framework was built. A later analysis assigned V and J genes by comparing TCR nucleotide sequences with IMGT/GENE-DB human TR gene sequences. The TCRdist pipeline was used in a later analysis to assign CDR3 sequences and most-parsimonious VDJ recombination scenarios. In a later analysis, each TCR beta chain was defined by its CDR3 amino acid sequence together with its V-gene family, and reads lacking a unique V-gene family were excluded. To address suspected cross-contamination and a sequencing artifact, a later analysis removed 550 to 750 highly shared, low-generation-probability nucleotide sequences. In a later analysis, a clonal expansion index was calculated for each public chain from normalized within-repertoire ranks of inferred template counts. In a later analysis, generation probabilities were computed with a VDJ recombination model fitted to out-of-frame rearrangements, and the resulting probabilities were checked against IGoR. In a later analysis, hypergeometric tests were used to score TCR-TCR, TCR-HLA and TCR-CMV co-occurrence, with a repertoire-size bias correction applied to TCR pairs. To estimate false discovery rates, a later analysis permuted the HLA or CMV assignments 20 times. In a later analysis, co-occurring TCRs were grouped with DBSCAN, and TCRdist sequence similarity was added when clustering was performed within HLA-allele-positive subsets. Repertoires with fewer than 30,000 or more than 120,000 public chains, plus five repertoires with anomalous nucleotide sharing, were excluded from co-occurrence clustering. TCRdb's version of the immuneACCESS table is confined to in-frame rearrangements and falls short of the full clone set. An unresolved V gene accounts for under half of the shortfall where checked; the remainder is of unknown origin. V and J calls plus clone size are reproduced from that table; the DNA served to infer D and trimming. In this sample the table shows some 70,000 clones, roughly 79% of which occur a single time. Around 6% of the sample goes to the ten largest clones.

A note on this clone: Which antigen it targets is not known. No base-level quality is on record; no much larger clone is a single base apart.

In total, approximately 610 healthy bone marrow donors made up the cohort. At the time of sampling, every cohort member was nominally healthy, though immune exposures that went unrecorded were likely present. The donor tested CMV seronegative and was one of the 352 seronegative cohort members. Each donor provided a peripheral blood sample, and peripheral blood mononuclear cells were used for TCR beta sequencing. The Qiagen DNeasy Blood Extraction Kit was used to extract genomic DNA from the blood cell samples. The sequence joins TRBV4-1 to TRBJ1-3, with the D gene not confidently named. The specimen was PBMCs. The sequence was collected from a man aged 50-59 years in good health and CMV-seronegative. At the DNA level, the sequence is TGCGCCAGCAGCCACCTCGGGATCAGAAACACCATATATTTT. Its coded protein is CASSHLGIRNTIYF.